This T cell receptor beta chain came from a study of long-term antiretroviral therapy in people with HIV. Study-wide findings and caveats: Pre-ART clonal expansion yielded clones that dominated the repertoire at all time points.

As concerns this clone: Its antigen is as yet unknown.

At survey level, the immunoSEQ assay was run in its v3.0 version. Sequencing was performed with immunoSEQ multiplex PCR; in TCRdb, only in-frame clones are kept and a portion is missing. Seen here are about 16,000 clones, approximately 95% observed once, and the top ten hold approximately 1.5%. The starting material was unsorted PBMCs, obtained less than 11 years after starting antiretroviral therapy. The receptor was derived from a man aged 25-40 years with HIV.

The CDR3 loop reads CASSQNNQPQHF. The CDR3 region has the DNA TGTGCCAGCAGTCAAAACAATCAGCCCCAGCATTTT. The chain has TRBV6-5 and TRBJ1-5; D remains ambiguous. Trimming took 5 bases from V and 3 from J, leaving 5 bases between them. The germline gives CDR1 MNHEY, CDR2 SVGAGI. The CDR3 runs 12 residues.